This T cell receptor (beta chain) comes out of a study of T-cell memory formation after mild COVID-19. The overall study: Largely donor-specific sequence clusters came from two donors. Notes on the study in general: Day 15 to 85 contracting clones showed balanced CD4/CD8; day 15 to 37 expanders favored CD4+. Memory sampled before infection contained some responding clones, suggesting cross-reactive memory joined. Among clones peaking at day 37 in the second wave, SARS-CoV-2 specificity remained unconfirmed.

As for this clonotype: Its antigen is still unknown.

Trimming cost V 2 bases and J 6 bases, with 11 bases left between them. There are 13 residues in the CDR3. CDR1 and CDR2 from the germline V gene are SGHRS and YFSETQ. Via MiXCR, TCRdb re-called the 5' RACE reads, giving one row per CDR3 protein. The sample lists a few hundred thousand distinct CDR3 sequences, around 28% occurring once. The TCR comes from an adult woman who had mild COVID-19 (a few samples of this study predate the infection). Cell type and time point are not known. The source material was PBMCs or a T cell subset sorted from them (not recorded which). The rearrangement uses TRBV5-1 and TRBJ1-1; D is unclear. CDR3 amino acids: CASSFAGRAEAFF. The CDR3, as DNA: TGCGCCAGCAGCTTCGCTGGTCGCGCTGAAGCTTTCTTT.